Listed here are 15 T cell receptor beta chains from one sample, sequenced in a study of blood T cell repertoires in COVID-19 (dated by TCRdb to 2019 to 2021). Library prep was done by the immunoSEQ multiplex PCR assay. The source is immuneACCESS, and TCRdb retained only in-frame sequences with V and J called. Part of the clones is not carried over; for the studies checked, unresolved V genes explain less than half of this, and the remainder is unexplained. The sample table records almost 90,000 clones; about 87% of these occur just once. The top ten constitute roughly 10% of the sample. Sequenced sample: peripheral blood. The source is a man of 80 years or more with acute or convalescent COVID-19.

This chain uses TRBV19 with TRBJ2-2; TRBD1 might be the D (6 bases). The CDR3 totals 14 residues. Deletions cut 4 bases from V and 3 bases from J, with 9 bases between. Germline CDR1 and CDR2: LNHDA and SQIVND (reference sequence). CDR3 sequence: CASSTRTDTGELFF. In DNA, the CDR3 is TGTGCCAGTAGTACCCGGACAGACACCGGGGAGCTGTTTTTT.

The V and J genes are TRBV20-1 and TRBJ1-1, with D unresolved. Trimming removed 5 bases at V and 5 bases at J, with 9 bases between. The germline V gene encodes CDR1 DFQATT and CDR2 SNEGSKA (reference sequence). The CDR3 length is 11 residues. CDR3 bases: TGCAGTGCTGACGGGGTAACTGAAGCTTTCTTT. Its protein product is CSADGVTEAFF.

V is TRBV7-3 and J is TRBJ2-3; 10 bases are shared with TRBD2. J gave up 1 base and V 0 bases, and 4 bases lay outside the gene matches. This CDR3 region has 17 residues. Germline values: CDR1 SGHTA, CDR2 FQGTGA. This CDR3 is CASSLTASGGGTDTQYF. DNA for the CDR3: TGTGCCAGCAGCTTAACGGCTAGCGGGGGTGGCACAGATACGCAGTATTTT.

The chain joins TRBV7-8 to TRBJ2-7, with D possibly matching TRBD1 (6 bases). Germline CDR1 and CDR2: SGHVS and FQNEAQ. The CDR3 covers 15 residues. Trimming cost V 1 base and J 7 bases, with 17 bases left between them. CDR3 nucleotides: TGTGCCAGCAGCTTAGAAGAATCCAGGGGAAGGGAGCAGTACTTC. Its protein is CASSLEESRGREQYF. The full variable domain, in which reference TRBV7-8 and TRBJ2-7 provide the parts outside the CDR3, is GAGVSQSPRYKVAKRGQDVALRCDPISGHVSLFWYQQALGQGPEFLTYFQNEAQLDKSGLPSDRFFAERPEGSVSTLKIQRTQQEDSAVYLCASSLEESRGREQYFGPGTRLTVT.

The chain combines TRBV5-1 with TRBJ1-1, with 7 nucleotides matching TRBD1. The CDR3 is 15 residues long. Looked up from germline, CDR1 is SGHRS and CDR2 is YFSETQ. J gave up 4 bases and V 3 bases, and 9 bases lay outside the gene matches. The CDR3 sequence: CASSSITGDGTEAFF. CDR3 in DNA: TGCGCCAGCAGCTCGATCACAGGGGATGGCACTGAAGCTTTCTTT.

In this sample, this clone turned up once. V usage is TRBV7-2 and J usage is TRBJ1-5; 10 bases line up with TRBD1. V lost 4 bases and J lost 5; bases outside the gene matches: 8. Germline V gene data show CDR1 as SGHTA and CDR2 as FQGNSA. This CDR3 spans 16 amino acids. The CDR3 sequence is CASSSSGTGVYQPQHF. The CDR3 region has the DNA TGTGCCAGCAGCTCCTCCGGGACAGGGGTTTATCAGCCCCAGCATTTT. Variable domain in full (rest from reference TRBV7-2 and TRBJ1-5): GAGVSQSPSNKVTEKGKDVELRCDPISGHTALYWYRQSLGQGLEFLIYFQGNSAPDKSGLPSDRFSAERTGGSVSTLTIQRTQQEDSAVYLCASSSSGTGVYQPQHFGDGTRLSIL.

The CDR3 DNA reads as TGCGCCAGCAGCCAAGAGTCTAGCGGGAGGGCCGTGTTTCGTACCGGGGAGCTGTTTTTT. It codes for CASSQESSGRAVFRTGELFF. The chain links TRBV4-1 to TRBJ2-2; TRBD2 agrees at 12 bases. The trim removed 0 bases at V and 5 bases at J, leaving 13 bases unmatched. Germline values: CDR1 MGHRA, CDR2 YSYEKL. CDR3 length: 20 amino acids.

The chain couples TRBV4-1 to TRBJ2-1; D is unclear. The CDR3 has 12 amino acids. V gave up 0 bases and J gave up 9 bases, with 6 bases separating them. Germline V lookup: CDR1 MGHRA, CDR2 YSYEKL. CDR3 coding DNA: TGCGCCAGCAGCCAAGAAGTCGGTGAGCAGTTCTTC. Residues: CASSQEVGEQFF.

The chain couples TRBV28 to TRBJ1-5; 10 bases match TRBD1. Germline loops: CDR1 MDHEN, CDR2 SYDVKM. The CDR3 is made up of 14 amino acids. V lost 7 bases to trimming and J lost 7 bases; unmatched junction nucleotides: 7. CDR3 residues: CASTLGTGVQPQHF. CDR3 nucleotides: TGTGCCAGCACCTTAGGGACAGGGGTGCAGCCCCAGCATTTT.

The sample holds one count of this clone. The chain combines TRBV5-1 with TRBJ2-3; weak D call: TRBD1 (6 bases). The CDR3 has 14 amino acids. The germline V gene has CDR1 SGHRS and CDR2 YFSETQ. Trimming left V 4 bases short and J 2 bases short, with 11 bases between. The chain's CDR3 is CASSRDTYTDTQYF. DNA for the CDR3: TGCGCCAGCAGCCGGGACACCTACACAGATACGCAGTATTTT.

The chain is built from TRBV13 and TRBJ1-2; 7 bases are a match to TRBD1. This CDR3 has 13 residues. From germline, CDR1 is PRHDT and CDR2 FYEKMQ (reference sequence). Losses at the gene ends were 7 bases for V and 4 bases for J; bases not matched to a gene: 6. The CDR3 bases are TGTGCCAGCACCCTAGCAGGGGGCTATGGCTACACCTTC. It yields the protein CASTLAGGYGYTF.

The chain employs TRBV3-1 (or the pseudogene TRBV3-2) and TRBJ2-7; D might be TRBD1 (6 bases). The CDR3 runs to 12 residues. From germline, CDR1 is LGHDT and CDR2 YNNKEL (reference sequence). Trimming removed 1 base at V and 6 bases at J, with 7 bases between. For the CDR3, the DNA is TGTGCCAGCAGCCAAGGAGGGGGCGAGCAGTACTTC. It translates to CASSQGGGEQYF.

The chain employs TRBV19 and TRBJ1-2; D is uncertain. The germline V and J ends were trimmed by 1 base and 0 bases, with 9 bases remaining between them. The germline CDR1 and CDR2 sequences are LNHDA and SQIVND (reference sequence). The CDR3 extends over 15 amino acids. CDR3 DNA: TGTGCCAGTAGTATAGGTTTCGCAGCTAACTATGGCTACACCTTC. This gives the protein CASSIGFAANYGYTF.

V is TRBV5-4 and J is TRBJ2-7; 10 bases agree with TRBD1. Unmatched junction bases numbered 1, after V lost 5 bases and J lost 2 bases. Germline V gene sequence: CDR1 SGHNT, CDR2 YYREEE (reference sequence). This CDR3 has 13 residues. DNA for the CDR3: TGTGCCAGCAGGGGACAGGGGACCTACGAGCAGTACTTC. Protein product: CASRGQGTYEQYF.

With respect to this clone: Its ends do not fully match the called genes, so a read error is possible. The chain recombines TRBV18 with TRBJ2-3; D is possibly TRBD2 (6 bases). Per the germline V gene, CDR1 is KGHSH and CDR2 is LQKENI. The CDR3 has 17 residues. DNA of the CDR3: TGTGCCAGCTCACCCTCATCTGGACTAACGAGCATAGATACGCAGTATTTT. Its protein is CASSPSSGLTSIDTQYF.